A selection of T cell receptor beta chains follows, all from one sample in a study of patients and donors after allogeneic stem cell transplantation. MiXCR was run by TCRdb on the RT-PCR reads, yielding one entry per CDR3 protein. Among around 150,000 distinct CDR3 sequences listed, around 28% were seen once. The specimen was blood, either unsorted or a sorted T cell fraction (not recorded which). The source of these receptors is a human donor who was either an allogeneic HSCT recipient or a stem cell or donor lymphocyte infusion donor (not recorded which). It is not recorded whose cells these are; they may come from a transplant donor. The CDR3 runs from the conserved cysteine through the conserved F or W. D genes are given only for firm matches. A clone size is listed for some rows: how often the clone was seen (once, few, many), or a class if it is expanded.

J gene: TRBJ2-7
clone size: few
D gene: TRBD2
CDR3 length: 15
V gene: TRBV4-3
CDR3 protein: CASSQVLAGSYEQYF
CDR3 DNA: TGCGCCAGCAGCCAAGTCCTAGCGGGCTCCTACGAGCAGTACTTC

J gene: TRBJ2-1
clone size: .
D gene: .
CDR3 length: 11
V gene: TRBV20-1
CDR3 protein: CSARPLGEQFF
CDR3 DNA: TGCAGTGCTCGACCCCTTGGTGAGCAGTTCTTC

J gene: TRBJ2-7
clone size: once
D gene: .
CDR3 length: 15
V gene: TRBV28
CDR3 protein: CANNGEGSQVYEQYF
CDR3 DNA: TGTGCCAACAACGGTGAGGGGTCCCAGGTCTACGAGCAGTACTTC

J gene: TRBJ1-5
clone size: many
D gene: .
CDR3 length: 13
V gene: TRBV19
CDR3 protein: CASTPYSNQPQHF
CDR3 DNA: TGTGCCAGTACCCCCTATAGCAATCAGCCCCAGCATTTT

J gene: TRBJ1-1
clone size: many
D gene: .
CDR3 length: 12
V gene: TRBV5-1
CDR3 protein: CASSWGNTEAFF
CDR3 DNA: TGCGCCAGCAGCTGGGGGAACACTGAAGCTTTCTTT

J gene: TRBJ1-5
clone size: few
D gene: .
CDR3 length: 16
V gene: TRBV27
CDR3 protein: CASSPLLESVNQPQHF
CDR3 DNA: TGTGCCAGCAGTCCACTCCTTGAGTCGGTAAATCAGCCCCAGCATTTT

J gene: TRBJ1-6
clone size: .
D gene: TRBD1
CDR3 length: 15
V gene: TRBV27
CDR3 protein: CASSTPGQQDSPLHF
CDR3 DNA: TGTGCCAGCAGTACCCCGGGACAGCAAGATTCACCCCTCCACTTT

J gene: TRBJ2-5
clone size: few
D gene: .
CDR3 length: 13
V gene: TRBV5-5
CDR3 protein: CASNEQGLETQYF
CDR3 DNA: TGTGCCAGCAACGAGCAGGGGCTTGAGACCCAGTACTTC

J gene: TRBJ2-2
clone size: .
D gene: TRBD2
CDR3 length: 14
V gene: TRBV28
CDR3 protein: CAIQGLASTGELFF
CDR3 DNA: TGTGCCATCCAGGGACTAGCTTCCACCGGGGAGCTGTTTTTT

J gene: TRBJ1-1
clone size: .
D gene: .
CDR3 length: 13
V gene: TRBV4-3
CDR3 protein: CASSRRGNTEAFF
CDR3 DNA: TGCGCCAGCAGCCGGCGGGGGAACACTGAAGCTTTCTTT

J gene: TRBJ2-7
clone size: .
D gene: TRBD1
CDR3 length: 16
V gene: TRBV15
CDR3 protein: CATSRDRGTGGSEQYF
CDR3 DNA: TGTGCCACCAGCAGAGATCGGGGGACAGGCGGTTCCGAGCAGTACTTC

J gene: TRBJ2-5
clone size: .
D gene: TRBD1
CDR3 length: 16
V gene: TRBV5-1
CDR3 protein: CASSLSRAGGGETQYF
CDR3 DNA: TGCGCCAGCAGCTTGAGTAGGGCAGGGGGCGGAGAGACCCAGTACTTC

J gene: TRBJ2-1
clone size: few
D gene: TRBD2
CDR3 length: 13
V gene: TRBV12-3/TRBV12-4
CDR3 protein: CASRPGLGLVQFF
CDR3 DNA: TGTGCCAGCAGACCGGGACTAGGACTAGTGCAGTTCTTC

J gene: TRBJ2-1
clone size: .
D gene: .
CDR3 length: 16
V gene: TRBV15
CDR3 protein: CATSRGRQGPYNEQFF
CDR3 DNA: TGTGCCACCAGCAGAGGAAGGCAGGGCCCATACAATGAGCAGTTCTTC

J gene: TRBJ1-4
clone size: few
D gene: .
CDR3 length: 13
V gene: TRBV2
CDR3 protein: CASSPPLARRLFF
CDR3 DNA: TGTGCCAGCAGTCCCCCGTTGGCCCGACGACTGTTTTTT

J gene: TRBJ2-7
clone size: .
D gene: .
CDR3 length: 14
V gene: TRBV6-5
CDR3 protein: CASKTWGGGYEQYF
CDR3 DNA: TGTGCCAGCAAAACGTGGGGGGGCGGCTACGAGCAGTACTTC

J gene: TRBJ2-1
clone size: .
D gene: TRBD2
CDR3 length: 19
V gene: TRBV28
CDR3 protein: CASSPGTSGSRGSYNEQFF
CDR3 DNA: TGTGCCAGCAGTCCCGGGACTAGCGGGAGCCGGGGGTCCTACAATGAGCAGTTCTTC

J gene: TRBJ2-7
clone size: .
D gene: TRBD2
CDR3 length: 16
V gene: TRBV5-1
CDR3 protein: CASSLWASGATYEQYF
CDR3 DNA: TGCGCCAGCAGCTTGTGGGCTAGCGGAGCTACCTACGAGCAGTACTTC